These 27 T cell receptor beta chains were sequenced from one sample in a study of memory CD4+ T cells and cytomegalovirus serostatus. Sequencing used immunoSEQ multiplex PCR; TCRdb keeps in-frame clones, though not all of them. The sample contains 50,000 or so clones, 80% of which appear only once. The sort gate was single viable CD3+CD4+CD8-CD45RO+ cells for memory CD4+ T cells. The sequencing input was memory CD4+ T cells from blood. The source is an adult in good health and CMV-seropositive.

The chain joins TRBV28 to TRBJ1-1; D call uncertain. CDR3 size: 11 residues. Germline V gives CDR1 MDHEN, CDR2 SYDVKM. The germline V and J ends were trimmed by 8 bases and 3 bases, with 7 bases remaining between them. CDR3 sequence reads: CASHRYTEAFF. CDR3 sequence (DNA): TGTGCCAGCCATCGATACACTGAAGCTTTCTTT.

This clone was recorded once. The chain joins TRBV2 to TRBJ2-1, with 10 positions matching TRBD2. J lost 7 bases, V lost 5 bases, and 5 bases had no gene match. Germline V CDR1 and CDR2: SNHLY, FYNNEI. This CDR3 comprises 14 residues. The CDR3 coding sequence is TGTGCCAGCAGTAGCGGGGGGGGTGCGAATGAGCAGTTCTTC. Amino acids: CASSSGGGANEQFF.

The chain couples TRBV5-1 to TRBJ2-5, with D perhaps TRBD2 (7 bases). Deletions cut 4 bases from V and 5 bases from J, with 21 bases between. This CDR3 contains 16 residues. Germline values: CDR1 SGHRS, CDR2 YFSETQ. CDR3 loop: CASSPGNGGLRETQYF. DNA for the CDR3: TGCGCCAGCAGCCCCGGCAACGGGGGGCTTCGGGAGACCCAGTACTTC.

This clone was detected only once. The gene calls are TRBV29-1 and TRBJ2-1; possible D gene TRBD2, 5 bases. In germline, CDR1 is SQVTM, CDR2 ANQGSEA. Trimming removed 1 base from V and 12 bases from J, with 16 bases in between. This CDR3 is built from 13 residues. The CDR3 spells CSVEGTSHEGQFF. The CDR3, as DNA: TGCAGCGTTGAAGGGACCTCTCACGAGGGGCAGTTCTTC.

A remark on this clone: The conserved closing phenylalanine or tryptophan is absent in this CDR3, likely reflecting a read error. The chain couples TRBV28 to TRBJ2-7; the D is unclear. Germline assignment: CDR1 MDHEN and CDR2 SYDVKM. Trimming pared 9 bases from V and 4 bases from J, leaving 16 bases between. The CDR3 has 13 residues. This CDR3 is CASYSGSSYEQYL. In DNA, the CDR3 is TGTGCCAGTTACTCCGGGTCATCTTACGAGCAGTACCTC.

CDR3 residues: CASSLGGGGGTYEQYF. Written as DNA, the CDR3 is TGTGCCAGCAGCTTGGGAGGCGGCGGGGGAACCTACGAGCAGTACTTC. The rearrangement uses TRBV5-4 and TRBJ2-7, with 7 nucleotides matching TRBD2. The CDR3 loop spans 16 amino acids. V shed 0 bases, J shed 2 bases, and the junction held 8 bases outside the gene matches. Per germline, CDR1 SGHNT and CDR2 YYREEE (reference sequence).

This chain links TRBV5-6 with TRBJ1-1; D is unclear. Germline V gene sequence: CDR1 SGHDT, CDR2 YYEEEE. The CDR3 is 14 amino acids. Trimming stripped 4 bases from V and 0 bases from J, with 10 bases between. The CDR3 sequence: CASSTQAMNTEAFF. CDR3 coding DNA: TGTGCCAGCAGCACGCAGGCAATGAACACTGAAGCTTTCTTT.

The rearrangement links TRBV28 to TRBJ1-4, with D maybe TRBD1 (6 bases). Germline CDR1 reads MDHEN; CDR2 reads SYDVKM. CDR3 length: 15 amino acids. Trimming left V 3 bases short and J 1 base short, with 9 bases between. The CDR3 DNA sequence: TGTGCCAGCAGTTTTGAGGGGGGAACTAATGAAAAACTGTTTTTT. Translation gives CASSFEGGTNEKLFF. Together with reference TRBV28 and TRBJ1-4, the CDR3 gives the full variable domain: DVKVTQSSRYLVKRTGEKVFLECVQDMDHENMFWYRQDPGLGLRLIYFSYDVKMKEKGDIPEGYSVSREKKERFSLILESASTNQTSMYLCASSFEGGTNEKLFFGSGTQLSVL.

This clone was recorded only once. V and J are TRBV7-8 and TRBJ2-3; maybe TRBD1 (7 bases). Germline loops: CDR1 SGHVS, CDR2 FQNEAQ. Trimming removed 5 bases from V and 1 base from J, with 10 bases in between. The CDR3 extends over 14 amino acids. In DNA form, the CDR3 reads TGTGCCAGCAGCCTCAGGGGGGGCACAGATACGCAGTATTTT. It encodes CASSLRGGTDTQYF.

This chain joins TRBV25-1 and TRBJ2-1, with 8 positions matching TRBD2. Trimming removed 4 bases from V and 7 bases from J; junction bases left unmatched: 6. CDR1 and CDR2 (germline): MGHDK, SYGVNS. The CDR3 covers 14 residues. This chain's CDR3 is CASSGPRLANEQFF. As DNA, the CDR3 is TGTGCCAGCAGTGGCCCACGACTAGCGAATGAGCAGTTCTTC.

As for this clone: At the DNA level, this CDR3 is encoded by other sequences in the same sample as well. V and J are TRBV5-1 and TRBJ1-5; TRBD1 matches at 11 bases. Germline CDR1 reads SGHRS; CDR2 reads YFSETQ. The CDR3 sequence is 14 residues long. With 4 bases clipped from V and 6 bases from J, the junction kept 3 bases outside the gene matches. The CDR3 bases are TGCGCCAGCAGCACGGGACAGGGGGGTCAGCCCCAGCATTTT. Amino acids: CASSTGQGGQPQHF.

The chain uses TRBV11-2 and TRBJ1-1; no clear D gene. CDR1 is SGHAT, CDR2 FQNNGV, per germline. V dropped 5 bases and J dropped 1 base, with 11 bases sitting between them. The CDR3 is made up of 14 amino acids. The CDR3 protein is CASSPTRQNTEAFF. CDR3 in DNA: TGTGCCAGCAGCCCGACCCGACAGAACACTGAAGCTTTCTTT.

The chain is built from TRBV5-4 and TRBJ1-3; D gene uncertain. Trimming took 4 bases from V and 0 from J, leaving 11 bases between them. Germline-derived CDR1 and CDR2 are SGHNT and YYREEE (reference sequence). The CDR3 sequence is 15 residues long. The CDR3 loop reads CASSPGSNSGNTIYF. Written as DNA, the CDR3 is TGTGCCAGCAGCCCCGGATCAAACTCTGGAAACACCATATATTTT.

This clone was counted once. The chain couples TRBV6-1 to TRBJ1-1; no clear D gene. V was clipped by 8 bases and J by 0 bases, with 13 bases between them. In germline, CDR1 is MNHNS, CDR2 SASEGT. This CDR3 is built from 14 residues. The CDR3 loop is CASRPPKMNTEAFF. In DNA, the CDR3 is TGTGCCAGCCGCCCCCCCAAAATGAACACTGAAGCTTTCTTT.

Turning to this clone: The junction does not match germline at one end; this may be a read error. The chain couples TRBV6-1 to TRBJ1-5; no firm D call. The germline V gene encodes CDR1 MNHNS and CDR2 SASEGT. This CDR3 contains 13 residues. CDR3 coding DNA: TGTGCCAGCAGTGAATCGAGCCACCTTCCCCCGCATTTT. Protein sequence: CASSESSHLPPHF.

The gene calls are TRBV2 and TRBJ1-4; a weak D match, TRBD1 (6 bases). This CDR3 has 14 amino acids. Looked up from germline, CDR1 is SNHLY and CDR2 is FYNNEI. V was trimmed by 4 bases and J by 4 bases, leaving 10 bases between them. CDR3 amino acids: CASSAGTHNEKLFF. The CDR3, as DNA: TGTGCCAGCAGTGCCGGGACACATAATGAAAAACTGTTTTTT.

J is TRBJ2-5 and V is TRBV18, with 13 bases lining up with TRBD2. Germline CDR1 is KGHSH and CDR2 is LQKENI. V trimming: 2 bases; J trimming: 5 bases; junction bases outside the gene matches: 8. The CDR3 extends over 17 amino acids. DNA for the CDR3: TGTGCCAGCTCACCATTTGGACTAGCGGGAGTAGGGGAGACCCAGTACTTC. Amino acids: CASSPFGLAGVGETQYF.

This chain's CDR3 is CASSRDGESNQPQHF. DNA of the CDR3: TGCGCCAGCAGCCGGGACGGTGAAAGCAATCAGCCCCAGCATTTT. The V call is TRBV5-1, the J call TRBJ1-5, with D maybe TRBD1 (5 bases). The V and J ends lost 4 bases and 1 base respectively, with 12 bases between them. CDR1 is SGHRS and CDR2 is YFSETQ in the germline V gene. This CDR3 comprises 15 residues.

The V call is TRBV6-5, the J call TRBJ1-2; no reliable D call. The CDR3 loop spans 14 amino acids. V was clipped by 4 bases and J by 4 bases, with 13 bases between them. Germline V gives CDR1 MNHEY, CDR2 SVGAGI. Here the CDR3 reads CASSSPLSSYGYTF. The CDR3 nucleotides are TGTGCCAGCAGTTCCCCGTTGAGCTCCTATGGCTACACCTTC.

V gene TRBV4-2 combines with J gene TRBJ2-7, with a tentative D call TRBD2 (5 bases). The germline V gene encodes CDR1 LGHNA and CDR2 YNFKEQ. The CDR3 has 14 residues. The V gene lost 2 bases and the J gene lost 3 bases, with 11 bases spanning the gap. The CDR3 DNA reads as TGTGCCAGCAGCCAACTTCAAGAGGGCTACGAGCAGTACTTC. Protein product: CASSQLQEGYEQYF.

CDR3 residues: CASSQDVDRTGGSYEQYF. DNA of the CDR3: TGCGCCAGCAGCCAAGATGTTGATCGGACAGGGGGGTCCTACGAGCAGTACTTC. The gene calls are TRBV4-3 and TRBJ2-7, with 10 bases that match TRBD1. This CDR3 is 18 amino acids long. Germline lookup yields CDR1 LGHNA and CDR2 YSLEER. The trim removed 0 bases at V and 1 base at J, leaving 9 bases unmatched.

This chain uses TRBV7-3 with TRBJ2-2; D unresolved. The CDR3 length is 12 residues. Germline CDR1 is SGHTA and CDR2 is FQGTGA. V shed 5 bases and J shed 4 bases, with 5 bases lying between them. The CDR3 DNA reads as TGTGCCAGCAGCCCGCCCACCGGGGAGCTGTTTTTT. This sequence encodes CASSPPTGELFF.

Only a few counts were recorded for this clone. The chain uses TRBV4-2 and TRBJ1-1, with TRBD1 identical over 8 bases. Trimming removed 7 bases from V and 0 bases from J; junction bases left unmatched: 7. Germline assignment: CDR1 LGHNA and CDR2 YNFKEQ. The CDR3 spans 15 residues. The CDR3 protein is CASNNGQGLNTEAFF. The CDR3, as DNA: TGTGCCAGCAACAACGGACAGGGATTGAACACTGAAGCTTTCTTT.

This clone was detected only a few times. The gene calls are TRBV19 and TRBJ2-7, with 9 bases aligning to TRBD1. The CDR3 is 15 residues long. Trimming cost V 7 bases and J 5 bases; bases outside gene matches: 12. Germline CDR1 LNHDA, CDR2 SQIVND (reference sequence). The CDR3 DNA sequence: TGTGCCAGTACCCTCGCCGGGACAGGGAGCGACGAGCAGTACTTC. Its protein is CASTLAGTGSDEQYF.

CDR3 loop: CASSPGGDYGYTF. Written as DNA, the CDR3 is TGTGCCAGCAGCCCAGGGGGAGACTATGGCTACACCTTC. The rearrangement links TRBV6-5 to TRBJ1-2; 7 bases align to TRBD1. V was pared by 6 bases and J by 3 bases, with 4 bases of the junction left unmatched. The CDR3 is 13 residues long. Germline values: CDR1 MNHEY, CDR2 SVGAGI.

Here the CDR3 DNA reads TGCGCCAGCAGCTTCGCGCTATTTTCTGCCAATGAGCAGTTCTTC. It yields the protein CASSFALFSANEQFF. This chain links TRBV5-1 with TRBJ2-1; no reliable D call. Deletions cut 2 bases from V and 6 bases from J, with 15 bases between. Germline CDR1 and CDR2: SGHRS and YFSETQ. The CDR3 loop spans 15 amino acids.

The chain joins TRBV10-3 to TRBJ2-4; TRBD2 matches 7 bases. The CDR3 is 17 residues long. Unmatched junction bases numbered 13, after V lost 0 bases and J lost 8 bases. The germline V gene encodes CDR1 ENHRY and CDR2 SYGVKD. The CDR3 DNA follows: TGTGCCATCAGTGAGTCGCCTAGCGGCCTTAAAGGGGACATTCAGTACTTC. Protein: CAISESPSGLKGDIQYF.